This paragraph covers one TCR beta chain sequence. This entry is derived from a study of blood T cell repertoires in COVID-19. At the level of the study: Sites across the United States, Italy and Spain contributed samples from acute and convalescent COVID-19. Sources were T cells, B-cell-depleted T cells, or PBMCs; the material itself was cDNA or gDNA.

This CDR3 has 14 residues. CDR1 and CDR2 (germline): MNHEY, SVGAGI. The J segment lost 6 bases and the V segment lost 0 bases, leaving 2 bases of the junction unmatched. In the original workflow: Reference gene primer amplification gave nucleated cell count estimates. Sequenced by immunoSEQ multiplex PCR; TCRdb stores in-frame clones only, minus some. V and J calls and clone size are copied from that table; D and trimming were computed from the DNA. Counted here are about 59,000 clones, roughly four fifths occurring once; the ten biggest clones make up nearly 10%. The V call is TRBV6-5, the J call TRBJ2-3; 8 nucleotides line up with TRBD2. The TCR sequence derives from a human donor in a cohort sampled during active COVID-19. The specimen sequenced was peripheral blood. DNA of the CDR3: TGTGCCAGCAGTTACTCCGGGAGGGTGGATACGCAGTATTTT. Its protein product is CASSYSGRVDTQYF.